The 25 T cell receptor beta chains in this list originate from one sample, sequenced in a study of cytomegalovirus exposure and HLA in healthy donors. 13 Jbeta primers and 60 Vbeta primers were used for the PCR. Sequencing was performed with immunoSEQ multiplex PCR; in TCRdb, only in-frame clones are kept and a portion is missing. The sample has some 89,000 clones; roughly 80% are singletons. Sequencing was performed on PBMCs. Receptors originate from a woman aged 30 to 39 in good health and CMV-seronegative.

This chain links TRBV6-5 with TRBJ1-1; D not resolved. V was trimmed by 7 bases and J by 3 bases, leaving 18 bases between them. The CDR3 is 15 residues long. CDR1 and CDR2 (germline): MNHEY, SVGAGI. In DNA, the CDR3 is TGTGCCAGCACCAACACGATGGAGGCGGACACTGAAGCTTTCTTT. Protein sequence: CASTNTMEADTEAFF.

This rearrangement joins TRBV7-2 to TRBJ2-1; D remains unclear. The germline CDR1 and CDR2 sequences are SGHTA and FQGNSA. Trimming cost V 3 bases and J 8 bases, with 5 bases left between them. The CDR3 totals 11 residues. CDR3 DNA: TGTGCCAGCAGCTTCGGGTATGAGCAGTTCTTC. As protein: CASSFGYEQFF.

This clone appeared a few times. The J gene is TRBJ2-1, the V gene TRBV29-1; the D gene is possibly TRBD2 (6 bases). The CDR3 extends over 14 amino acids. V gave up 5 bases and J gave up 9 bases, with 20 bases separating them. Per the germline V gene, CDR1 is SQVTM and CDR2 is ANQGSEA. CDR3 amino acids: CSVSPGLRSGEQFF. The DNA for the CDR3 is TGCAGCGTTTCCCCGGGACTGAGGTCAGGTGAGCAGTTCTTC.

Worth noting for this clone: Within the sample, other DNA sequences also encode this same CDR3. The rearrangement joins TRBV25-1 to TRBJ2-5; the D gene is possibly TRBD2 (6 bases). Trimming stripped 0 bases from V and 5 bases from J, with 16 bases between. The CDR3 runs to 16 residues. Germline V CDR1 and CDR2: MGHDK, SYGVNS. This CDR3 reads CASSEYVAVRVETQYF. CDR3 bases: TGTGCCAGCAGTGAATATGTAGCGGTTAGGGTGGAGACCCAGTACTTC.

This chain connects TRBV27 to TRBJ2-7, with TRBD1 matching over 9 bases. Per the germline V gene, CDR1 is MNHEY and CDR2 is SMNVEV (reference sequence). The CDR3 extends over 14 amino acids. Trimming cost V 4 bases and J 6 bases; bases outside gene matches: 7. The DNA for the CDR3 is TGTGCCAGCAGTTCGGGACAGGGTAACTTCGAGCAGTACTTC. Its protein is CASSSGQGNFEQYF.

This chain joins TRBV4-1 and TRBJ2-3; 9 nucleotides match TRBD2. V was pared by 1 base and J by 2 bases, with 7 bases of the junction left unmatched. This CDR3 contains 17 residues. The germline gives CDR1 MGHRA, CDR2 YSYEKL. The CDR3 DNA reads TGCGCCAGCAGCCAAGGAGGAGCGGGAGGTCCCACAGATACGCAGTATTTT. Its translation is CASSQGGAGGPTDTQYF.

In its sample, this clone was seen a few times. The V gene is TRBV29-1, the J gene TRBJ2-7; 9 nucleotides line up with TRBD1. The J segment lost 3 bases and the V segment lost 2 bases, leaving 5 bases of the junction unmatched. Looked up from germline, CDR1 is SQVTM and CDR2 is ANQGSEA. The CDR3 is 14 residues long. The CDR3 nucleotides read TGCAGCGTTGAATCCCGGGACAGGGACTACGAGCAGTACTTC. Amino acid sequence: CSVESRDRDYEQYF.

The chain joins TRBV30 to TRBJ2-7, with 8 positions matching TRBD1. CDR3 length: 12 amino acids. Germline V gene sequence: CDR1 GTSNPN, CDR2 SVGIG (reference sequence). Trimming removed 7 bases from V and 4 bases from J; junction bases left unmatched: 6. The CDR3 is CAYGTGLYEQYF. CDR3 DNA: TGTGCCTACGGGACAGGACTTTACGAGCAGTACTTC.

The V call is TRBV27, the J call TRBJ2-5; D gene uncertain. V shed 6 bases and J shed 0 bases, with 8 bases lying between them. The V gene's germline CDR1 is MNHEY and CDR2 SMNVEV (reference sequence). The CDR3 runs 13 residues. The CDR3 DNA follows: TGTGCCAGCAGGGCGGCAGACCAAGAGACCCAGTACTTC. As protein: CASRAADQETQYF.

The chain has TRBV30 and TRBJ2-7, with D possibly matching TRBD1 (5 bases). This CDR3 comprises 15 residues. V was cut by 3 bases and J by 0 bases, with 15 bases left in between. Germline CDR1 reads GTSNPN; CDR2 reads SVGIG (reference sequence). In DNA form, the CDR3 reads TGTGCCTGGAGGGACATCGGGCAGGGCTCCTACGAGCAGTACTTC. As protein: CAWRDIGQGSYEQYF.

This chain joins TRBV5-5 and TRBJ2-6; the D gene is possibly TRBD2 (5 bases). CDR1 is SGHKS, CDR2 YYEKEE, per germline (reference sequence). The CDR3 has 15 residues. V was clipped by 8 bases and J by 4 bases, with 16 bases between them. The CDR3 coding sequence is TGTGCCAGTACTAGGGTGATTCAGGGGGCCAACGTCCTGACTTTC. This sequence encodes CASTRVIQGANVLTF.

This chain joins TRBV23-1 and TRBJ2-5; TRBD2 matches 9 bases. TRBV23-1 is given ORF status, its function remaining uncertain. CDR3 length: 18 amino acids. V trimming: 4 bases; J trimming: 5 bases; junction bases outside the gene matches: 17. CDR3: CASSPTQGLAGEGETQYF. Here the CDR3 DNA reads TGCGCCAGCAGTCCCACACAGGGTTTAGCGGGAGAGGGGGAGACCCAGTACTTC.

This clone was seen just once. The CDR3, as DNA: TGTGCCACCAGCAGAGATCTGGAGACCCAGTACTTC. Its protein is CATSRDLETQYF. The chain employs TRBV15 and TRBJ2-5; D ambiguous. The CDR3 is 12 residues long. Per the germline V gene, CDR1 is LNHNV and CDR2 is YYDKDF (reference sequence). Deletions cut 0 bases from V and 5 bases from J, with 4 bases between.

This clone was seen a single time. This chain connects TRBV7-3 to TRBJ2-5, with D perhaps TRBD2 (6 bases). Germline-derived CDR1 and CDR2 are SGHTA and FQGTGA. This CDR3 spans 13 amino acids. V gave up 5 bases and J gave up 3 bases, with 10 bases separating them. The CDR3 here is CASSRGSEETQYF. The CDR3 DNA reads as TGTGCCAGCAGCCGGGGGTCGGAAGAGACCCAGTACTTC.

Only one count was recorded for this clone. CDR3 protein: CASSRTRTGDGYTF. CDR3 DNA: TGCGCCAGCAGCCGGACGCGGACAGGGGATGGCTACACCTTC. The chain carries TRBV23-1 and TRBJ1-2; 9 bases match TRBD1. TRBV23-1 is an open reading frame whose function is uncertain. With 6 bases clipped from V and 6 bases from J, the junction kept 8 bases outside the gene matches. This CDR3 is built from 14 residues.

V gene TRBV18 combines with J gene TRBJ2-5, with D possibly matching TRBD1 (6 bases). The CDR3 has 15 amino acids. V gave up 0 bases and J gave up 5 bases, with 13 bases separating them. CDR1 and CDR2 (germline): KGHSH, LQKENI. The CDR3 loop reads CASSPPGASRETQYF. The DNA for the CDR3 is TGTGCCAGCTCACCACCGGGGGCCAGCCGGGAGACCCAGTACTTC.

V is TRBV11-3 and J is TRBJ2-5; D not resolved. The CDR3 loop spans 14 amino acids. Trimming cost V 1 base and J 5 bases, with 11 bases left between them. Germline CDR1 reads SGHNT; CDR2 reads YENEEA. The chain's CDR3 is CASSLGMAAETQYF. CDR3 DNA: TGTGCCAGCAGCTTAGGGATGGCGGCGGAGACCCAGTACTTC.

The J gene is TRBJ1-1, the V gene TRBV6-5, with TRBD1 matching over 7 bases. CDR1 is MNHEY, CDR2 SVGAGI, per germline. Unmatched junction bases numbered 5, after V lost 2 bases and J lost 2 bases. The CDR3 totals 15 residues. The CDR3: CASSYQGTANTEAFF. CDR3 in DNA: TGTGCCAGCAGTTACCAAGGGACAGCTAACACTGAAGCTTTCTTT.

CDR3 in amino acids: CASKTTGEVGELFF. CDR3 DNA sequence: TGTGCCAGCAAAACAACAGGGGAGGTCGGGGAGCTGTTTTTT. The rearrangement joins TRBV6-1 to TRBJ2-2, with D possibly TRBD1 on 7 matching bases. CDR1 is MNHNS and CDR2 is SASEGT in the germline V gene. V shed 7 bases and J shed 7 bases, with 16 bases lying between them. The CDR3 runs 14 residues.

The CDR3 region has the DNA TGTGCCAGCAGTTTATTCGTCCGACTAGCGGGAGGGCCTGAGGATACGCAGTATTTT. Encoded protein: CASSLFVRLAGGPEDTQYF. V usage is TRBV27 and J usage is TRBJ2-3; 14 bases fit TRBD2. The J segment lost 6 bases and the V segment lost 1 base, leaving 12 bases of the junction unmatched. This CDR3 has 19 amino acids. Germline CDR1 MNHEY, CDR2 SMNVEV (reference sequence).

This clone appeared a single time. This rearrangement joins TRBV27 to TRBJ2-7, with TRBD1 identical over 8 bases. V dropped 7 bases and J dropped 3; count of bases not matched to a gene: 5. Germline assignment: CDR1 MNHEY and CDR2 SMNVEV (reference sequence). There are 13 residues in the CDR3. The CDR3 nucleotides read TGTGCCAGCACTACCGGGACAGGCTACGAGCAGTACTTC. Its translation is CASTTGTGYEQYF.

Note on this clone: A junction end diverges from the germline sequence, so it may reflect a read error. V is TRBV7-7 and J is TRBJ2-2; TRBD2 is a possible D gene (6 bases). CDR3 length: 14 residues. Germline CDR1 reads SSHAT; CDR2 reads FNYEAQ (reference sequence). The CDR3 spells CASSLGGSTGELFF. The CDR3 bases are TGTGCTAGCAGCCTCGGAGGGAGCACCGGGGAGCTGTTTTTT.

The V gene is TRBV7-3, the J gene TRBJ2-3; D may be TRBD2 (5 bases). Germline CDR1 is SGHTA and CDR2 is FQGTGA. The CDR3 has 15 residues. The germline V and J ends were trimmed by 2 bases and 4 bases, with 13 bases remaining between them. The CDR3, as DNA: TGTGCCAGCAGCTTATCAAGGCTAGCCGCAGATACGCAGTATTTT. Its protein is CASSLSRLAADTQYF.

The chain's CDR3 is CASSEGGVLYGYTF. The CDR3 DNA reads TGTGCCAGCAGTGAAGGGGGGGTCCTCTATGGCTACACCTTC. The rearrangement joins TRBV6-1 to TRBJ1-2; D may be TRBD1 (5 bases). Germline V gene sequence: CDR1 MNHNS, CDR2 SASEGT. The CDR3 is 14 amino acids. The V and J ends lost 1 base and 4 bases respectively, with 10 bases between them.

This clone showed up just a few times. The rearrangement joins TRBV7-9 to TRBJ1-2, with no clear D. V was shortened by 4 bases and J by 4 bases, with 16 bases between the two germline ends. The CDR3 consists of 15 residues. Germline lookup yields CDR1 SEHNR and CDR2 FQNEAQ (reference sequence). CDR3 residues: CASSSTVPVGYGYTF. As DNA, the CDR3 is TGTGCCAGCAGCTCCACGGTACCCGTCGGCTATGGCTACACCTTC.